The next 20 T cell receptor beta chains were all read from a single sample in a study of cytomegalovirus exposure and HLA in healthy donors. Measured with immunoSEQ multiplex PCR; TCRdb has only the in-frame clones, and not every one. Altogether fewer than 100,000 clones are present, under 95% being singletons, with the ten largest covering approximately 2%. The sample was PBMCs. The receptors here all came from a man aged 25-45 years in good health and CMV-seronegative.

This chain links TRBV6-1 with TRBJ2-1, with 8 bases matching TRBD1. Germline assignment: CDR1 MNHNS and CDR2 SASEGT. V dropped 4 bases and J dropped 4; count of bases not matched to a gene: 3. The CDR3 length is 14 residues. CDR3 DNA: TGTGCCAGCAGTGTAGGGACAGGTTACAATGAGCAGTTCTTC. Translated: CASSVGTGYNEQFF.

Here the CDR3 reads CASSSNRLVQGTEAFF. The CDR3 DNA is TGTGCCAGCAGCTCCAACCGTCTGGTGCAGGGGACTGAAGCTTTCTTT. The chain is built from TRBV7-9 and TRBJ1-1, with D perhaps matching TRBD1 (6 bases). CDR1 and CDR2 (germline): SEHNR, FQNEAQ (reference sequence). V lost 4 bases and J 5 bases, leaving 20 bases between the germline ends. The CDR3 has 16 residues.

V and J are TRBV5-4 and TRBJ1-3, with a possible D match to TRBD1 (6 bases). Germline CDR1 SGHNT, CDR2 YYREEE (reference sequence). The CDR3 spans 16 residues. With 2 bases removed from V and 1 base from J, the gap between germline ends came to 13 bases. In DNA, the CDR3 is TGTGCCAGCAGCTTCCCGACAGGCATATCTGGAAACACCATATATTTT. Translating gives CASSFPTGISGNTIYF.

The chain recombines TRBV28 with TRBJ2-5; D gene uncertain. The ends were cut back, 2 bases at V and 5 bases at J, with 9 bases in the middle. Germline lookup yields CDR1 MDHEN and CDR2 SYDVKM. This CDR3 comprises 13 residues. CDR3 sequence reads: CASSLGQAETQYF. In nucleotides, the CDR3 is TGTGCCAGCAGTTTAGGCCAGGCCGAGACCCAGTACTTC. The full variable domain, in which reference TRBV28 and TRBJ2-5 provide the parts outside the CDR3, is DVKVTQSSRYLVKRTGEKVFLECVQDMDHENMFWYRQDPGLGLRLIYFSYDVKMKEKGDIPEGYSVSREKKERFSLILESASTNQTSMYLCASSLGQAETQYFGPGTRLLVL.

Here the CDR3 DNA reads TGCGCCAGCAGCAAGACAGTGGAGGGCACTGAAGCTTTCTTT. It encodes CASSKTVEGTEAFF. The gene calls are TRBV5-1 and TRBJ1-1; perhaps TRBD1 as D (5 bases). CDR1 is SGHRS, CDR2 YFSETQ, per germline. CDR3 length: 14 residues. V was cut by 4 bases and J by 4 bases, with 14 bases left in between.

This chain uses TRBV5-6 with TRBJ1-3, with D possibly matching TRBD1 (5 bases). The germline V gene encodes CDR1 SGHDT and CDR2 YYEEEE. The CDR3 covers 15 residues. V lost 1 base, J lost 4 bases, and 12 bases lay in between. The CDR3 nucleotides read TGTGCCAGCAGCTTGTCACCGGGGGAGGGAAACACCATATATTTT. As protein: CASSLSPGEGNTIYF.

The V gene is TRBV10-3, the J gene TRBJ2-1, with TRBD2 matching 8 bases. V was pared by 11 bases and J by 8 bases, with 14 bases of the junction left unmatched. Germline lookup yields CDR1 ENHRY and CDR2 SYGVKD. This CDR3 is 14 amino acids long. As DNA, the CDR3 is TGTGCCTCTCGAATAGCGGGAACTATCGATGAGCAGTTCTTC. This translates into CASRIAGTIDEQFF.

The chain has TRBV28 and TRBJ2-7; weak D call: TRBD1 (6 bases). This CDR3 comprises 14 residues. The germline V gene has CDR1 MDHEN and CDR2 SYDVKM. The germline V and J ends were trimmed by 7 bases and 1 base, with 14 bases remaining between them. The CDR3 sequence: CASKNRARSYEQYF. CDR3 in DNA: TGTGCCAGCAAAAACAGGGCCCGGTCCTACGAGCAGTACTTC.

The chain joins TRBV6-5 to TRBJ2-7; TRBD1 aligns across 11 bases. V was pared by 2 bases and J by 3 bases, with 0 bases of the junction left unmatched. This CDR3 is 14 amino acids long. Per germline, CDR1 MNHEY and CDR2 SVGAGI. DNA of the CDR3: TGTGCCAGCAGTTACGGGACAGGGGGCTACGAGCAGTACTTC. It codes for CASSYGTGGYEQYF.

The V gene is TRBV5-1, the J gene TRBJ2-7; 7 bases are shared with TRBD1. Germline V CDR1 and CDR2: SGHRS, YFSETQ. The CDR3 consists of 14 residues. With 2 bases clipped from V and 1 base from J, the junction kept 3 bases outside the gene matches. CDR3 nucleotides: TGCGCCAGCAGCTTACAGGGGAGTTCCTACGAGCAGTACTTC. It encodes CASSLQGSSYEQYF.

V gene TRBV7-2 combines with J gene TRBJ2-7, with D hard to call. The germline V and J ends were trimmed by 7 bases and 4 bases, with 17 bases remaining between them. The CDR3 length is 14 residues. Germline values: CDR1 SGHTA, CDR2 FQGNSA. CDR3 sequence (DNA): TGTGCCAGCAACTCTCCGATGGGCCAGTACGAGCAGTACTTC. Protein sequence: CASNSPMGQYEQYF. The full variable domain, completed using reference TRBV7-2 and TRBJ2-7, is GAGVSQSPSNKVTEKGKDVELRCDPISGHTALYWYRQSLGQGLEFLIYFQGNSAPDKSGLPSDRFSAERTGGSVSTLTIQRTQQEDSAVYLCASNSPMGQYEQYFGPGTRLTVT.

This rearrangement joins TRBV6-5 to TRBJ2-4, with a weak D call TRBD1 (5 bases). Germline-derived CDR1 and CDR2 are MNHEY and SVGAGI. The CDR3 runs to 14 residues. Trimming left V 7 bases short and J 2 bases short, with 12 bases between. The CDR3 DNA reads as TGTGCCAGCACCCTCAGGGCAACCAAAAACATTCAGTACTTC. This sequence encodes CASTLRATKNIQYF.

V is TRBV11-2 and J is TRBJ2-1, with 9 nucleotides matching TRBD1. Germline V gives CDR1 SGHAT, CDR2 FQNNGV. Germline trimming cut 5 bases from V and 4 bases from J; bases unmatched to any gene: 9. The CDR3 totals 16 residues. CDR3 sequence (DNA): TGTGCCAGCAGCCCCGTGTCGGGACAGGGTTACAATGAGCAGTTCTTC. Its protein is CASSPVSGQGYNEQFF.

The chain has TRBV19 and TRBJ1-1, with D uncertain. CDR3 length equals 15 residues. Trimming shortened V by 3 bases and J by 0 bases, and 11 bases separated the two germline ends. Germline V gives CDR1 LNHDA, CDR2 SQIVND (reference sequence). Here the CDR3 reads CASSIGPQMNTEAFF. For the CDR3, the DNA is TGTGCCAGTAGTATTGGGCCTCAAATGAACACTGAAGCTTTCTTT. Full variable domain (missing parts from reference TRBV19 and TRBJ1-1): DGGITQSPKYLFRKEGQNVTLSCEQNLNHDAMYWYRQDPGQGLRLIYYSQIVNDFQKGDIAEGYSVSREKKESFPLTVTSAQKNPTAFYLCASSIGPQMNTEAFFGQGTRLTVV.

The J gene is TRBJ2-1, the V gene TRBV6-6, with TRBD2 matching 7 bases. This CDR3 comprises 13 residues. V lost 8 bases to trimming and J lost 6 bases; unmatched junction nucleotides: 7. Looked up from germline, CDR1 is MNHNY and CDR2 is SVGAGI (reference sequence). CDR3 region: CASGAGAPNEQFF. CDR3 DNA: TGTGCCAGCGGGGCGGGAGCCCCCAATGAGCAGTTCTTC.

The chain carries TRBV19 and TRBJ2-3; TRBD2 might be the D (6 bases). Per germline, CDR1 LNHDA and CDR2 SQIVND (reference sequence). The length of the CDR3 is 15 residues. Trimming cost V 2 bases and J 3 bases, with 12 bases left between them. The CDR3 bases are TGTGCCAGTAGTATATTCTGGGGGGATACAGATACGCAGTATTTT. This encodes CASSIFWGDTDTQYF.

The chain couples TRBV27 to TRBJ2-3; D is possibly TRBD2 (5 bases). Trimming took off 3 bases at V and 5 bases at J, with 15 bases between the two ends. Germline CDR1 reads MNHEY; CDR2 reads SMNVEV (reference sequence). CDR3 length: 15 amino acids. The CDR3 protein is CASSFRPGIEDTQYF. The CDR3 DNA reads TGTGCCAGCAGTTTCCGACCGGGGATTGAAGATACGCAGTATTTT.

The chain carries TRBV19 and TRBJ2-1, with a possible D match to TRBD2 (5 bases). V lost 4 bases and J lost 10, with 11 bases in between. The CDR3 totals 12 residues. Germline lookup yields CDR1 LNHDA and CDR2 SQIVND (reference sequence). Here the CDR3 DNA reads TGTGCCAGTAGTAACGGGGTCTGGGAGCAGTTCTTC. It is translated as CASSNGVWEQFF.

This chain uses TRBV19 with TRBJ1-2; 7 bases are a match to TRBD1. CDR1 is LNHDA, CDR2 SQIVND, per germline (reference sequence). The CDR3 contains 13 residues. V lost 6 bases and J lost 4; bases outside the gene matches: 5. The CDR3 nucleotides are TGTGCCAGTAGCCCCCGGGACAGCTATGGCTACACCTTC. This encodes CASSPRDSYGYTF.

The J gene is TRBJ1-5, the V gene TRBV6-5; D possibly corresponds to TRBD1 (5 bases). CDR3 length: 13 residues. Germline loops: CDR1 MNHEY, CDR2 SVGAGI. V was clipped by 3 bases and J by 5 bases, with 8 bases between them. CDR3: CASSYDRYQPQHF. The CDR3 DNA is TGTGCCAGCAGTTATGACAGATATCAGCCCCAGCATTTT.